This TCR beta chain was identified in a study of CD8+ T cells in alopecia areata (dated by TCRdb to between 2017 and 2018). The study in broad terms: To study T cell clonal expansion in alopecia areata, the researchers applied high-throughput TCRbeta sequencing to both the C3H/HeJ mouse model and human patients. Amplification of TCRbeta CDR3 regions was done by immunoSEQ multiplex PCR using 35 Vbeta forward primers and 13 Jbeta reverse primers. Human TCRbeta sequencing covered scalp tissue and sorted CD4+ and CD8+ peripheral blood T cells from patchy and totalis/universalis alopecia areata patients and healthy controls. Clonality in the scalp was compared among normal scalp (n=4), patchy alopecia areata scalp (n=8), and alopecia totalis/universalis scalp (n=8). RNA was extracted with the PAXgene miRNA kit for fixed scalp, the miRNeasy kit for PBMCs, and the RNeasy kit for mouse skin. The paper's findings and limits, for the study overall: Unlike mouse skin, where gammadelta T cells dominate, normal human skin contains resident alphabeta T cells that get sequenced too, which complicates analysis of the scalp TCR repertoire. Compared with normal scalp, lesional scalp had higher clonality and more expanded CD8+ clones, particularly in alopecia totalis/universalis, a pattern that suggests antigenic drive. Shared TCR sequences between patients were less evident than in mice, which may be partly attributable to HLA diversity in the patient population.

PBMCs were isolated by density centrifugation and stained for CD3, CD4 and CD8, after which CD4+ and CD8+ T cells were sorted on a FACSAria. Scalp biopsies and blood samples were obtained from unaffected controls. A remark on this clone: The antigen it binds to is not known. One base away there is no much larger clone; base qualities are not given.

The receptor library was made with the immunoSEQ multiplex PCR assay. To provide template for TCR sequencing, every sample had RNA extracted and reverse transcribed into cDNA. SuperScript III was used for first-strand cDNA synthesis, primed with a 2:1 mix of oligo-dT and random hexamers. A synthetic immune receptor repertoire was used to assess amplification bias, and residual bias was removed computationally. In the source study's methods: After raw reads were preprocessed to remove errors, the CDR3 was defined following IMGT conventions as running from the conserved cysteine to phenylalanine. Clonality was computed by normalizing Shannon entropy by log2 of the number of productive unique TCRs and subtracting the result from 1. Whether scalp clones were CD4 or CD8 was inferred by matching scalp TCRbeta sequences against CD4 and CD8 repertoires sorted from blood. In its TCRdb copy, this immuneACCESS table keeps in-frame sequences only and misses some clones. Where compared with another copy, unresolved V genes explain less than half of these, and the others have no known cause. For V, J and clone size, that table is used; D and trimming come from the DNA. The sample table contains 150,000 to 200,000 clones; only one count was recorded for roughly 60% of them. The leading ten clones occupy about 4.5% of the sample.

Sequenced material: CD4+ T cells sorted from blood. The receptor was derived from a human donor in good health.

The CDR3 region reads CASSGQGRTDTQYF. The bases are TGCGCCAGCAGCGGACAGGGGCGCACAGATACGCAGTATTTT. The V gene is TRBV5-1 and the J gene is TRBJ2-3, and 9 junction bases match TRBD1. The germline V gene encodes CDR1 SGHRS and CDR2 YFSETQ. Here V drops 4 bases and J drops 1 base, and the junction holds 1 base not matched to any gene. From the cysteine through the phenylalanine, the CDR3 covers 14 amino acids. The CDR3 DNA has 42 bases and is translated from base 1.